These 28 T cell receptor beta chains were all obtained from the same sample, sequenced in a study of blood T cell repertoires in COVID-19. The repertoire was sequenced with immunoSEQ multiplex PCR; TCRdb's copy has only in-frame clones and lacks some. The data show 300,000 to 400,000 clones, approximately 85% seen once. The sample comprised peripheral blood. The receptor set was obtained from a human donor in a cohort sampled during active COVID-19.

The chain joins TRBV7-3 to TRBJ2-1; D is unclear. The CDR3 runs 15 residues. The germline gives CDR1 SGHTA, CDR2 FQGTGA. Trimming cost V 5 bases and J 2 bases, with 13 bases left between them. The chain's CDR3 is CASSTNGPTYNEQFF. The CDR3 DNA reads as TGTGCCAGCAGCACCAATGGCCCCACCTACAATGAGCAGTTCTTC. Full variable domain (missing parts from reference TRBV7-3 and TRBJ2-1): GAGVSQTPSNKVTEKGKYVELRCDPISGHTALYWYRQSLGQGPEFLIYFQGTGAADDSGLPNDRFFAVRPEGSVSTLKIQRTERGDSAVYLCASSTNGPTYNEQFFGPGTRLTVL.

The rearrangement uses TRBV5-1 and TRBJ2-7; D is perhaps TRBD1 (6 bases). The V gene lost 4 bases and the J gene lost 2 bases, with 16 bases spanning the gap. Germline V gene sequence: CDR1 SGHRS, CDR2 YFSETQ. This CDR3 spans 15 amino acids. CDR3 protein: CASSPRGDSTYEQYF. As DNA, the CDR3 is TGCGCCAGCAGCCCCAGGGGCGACAGCACCTACGAGCAGTACTTC.

J is TRBJ1-1 and V is TRBV5-1, with 9 bases identical to TRBD1. The CDR3 spans 13 residues. CDR1 SGHRS and CDR2 YFSETQ come from the germline V gene. Trimming took 6 bases from V and 3 from J; bases not matched to a gene: 3. The CDR3 bases are TGCGCCAGCACCTGGACAGGGGACACTGAAGCTTTCTTT. Its translation: CASTWTGDTEAFF.

The CDR3 nucleotides are TGTGCCACCAGTGCTTCCACAGGAGACACCGGGGAGCTGTTTTTT. Translation: CATSASTGDTGELFF. V usage is TRBV24-1 and J usage is TRBJ2-2; the D gene is possibly TRBD1 (5 bases). V lost 5 bases and J 3 bases, leaving 12 bases between the germline ends. The CDR3 totals 15 residues. From germline, CDR1 is KGHDR and CDR2 SFDVKD.

V usage is TRBV4-2 and J usage is TRBJ2-4; D possibly corresponds to TRBD1 (5 bases). CDR1 LGHNA and CDR2 YNFKEQ come from the germline V gene. There are 14 residues in the CDR3. Deletions cut 1 base from V and 7 bases from J, with 11 bases between. This chain's CDR3 is CASSQVRGLNIQYF. The DNA for the CDR3 is TGTGCCAGCAGCCAAGTTAGGGGTCTCAACATTCAGTACTTC.

The gene calls are TRBV2 and TRBJ1-2; D not resolved. The germline V gene encodes CDR1 SNHLY and CDR2 FYNNEI. This CDR3 region has 11 residues. Deletions cut 5 bases from V and 8 bases from J, with 9 bases between. This chain's CDR3 is CASSPYVGYTF. The CDR3 DNA reads TGTGCCAGCAGTCCCTACGTGGGCTACACCTTC.

The chain couples TRBV11-2 to TRBJ2-5; tentatively, D is TRBD2 (6 bases). There are 15 residues in the CDR3. Germline CDR1 is SGHAT and CDR2 is FQNNGV. The ends were cut back, 5 bases at V and 1 base at J, with 14 bases in the middle. This CDR3 reads CASSPWGGSQETQYF. The CDR3, as DNA: TGTGCCAGCAGCCCCTGGGGAGGCAGCCAAGAGACCCAGTACTTC.

The chain recombines TRBV18 with TRBJ1-3; 8 bases map to TRBD1. There are 15 residues in the CDR3. Per the germline V gene, CDR1 is KGHSH and CDR2 is LQKENI. V lost 5 bases to trimming and J lost 2 bases; unmatched junction nucleotides: 5. CDR3 residues: CASSSTDRAGNTIYF. As DNA, the CDR3 is TGTGCCAGCTCATCAACGGACAGGGCTGGAAACACCATATATTTT.

A single count supports this clone. The chain couples TRBV5-4 to TRBJ2-3, with 9 bases that match TRBD2. After removal of 2 bases from V and 6 bases from J, the junction contained 7 bases not matched to a gene. This CDR3 has 15 amino acids. Germline loops: CDR1 SGHNT, CDR2 YYREEE (reference sequence). For the CDR3, the DNA is TGTGCCAGCAGCTTTGGCGGGGGGGCCTTGGATACGCAGTATTTT. Protein: CASSFGGGALDTQYF.

The V call is TRBV6-4, the J call TRBJ2-2; D might be TRBD2 (5 bases). Germline V CDR1 and CDR2: MRHNA, SNTAGT. The CDR3 covers 13 residues. The germline V and J ends were trimmed by 6 bases and 1 base, with 6 bases remaining between them. The CDR3 DNA sequence: TGTGCCAGCAGGGGGAGGAACACCGGGGAGCTGTTTTTT. Its translation: CASRGRNTGELFF.

The chain uses TRBV7-2 and TRBJ2-1, with 9 positions matching TRBD2. CDR3 length: 15 residues. Germline V gives CDR1 SGHTA, CDR2 FQGNSA. With V trimmed by 2 bases and J by 9 bases, 8 bases remained unmatched. In DNA form, the CDR3 reads TGTGCCAGCAGCTTAATTAGCGGGGGTCTGTCTGAGCAGTTCTTC. It yields the protein CASSLISGGLSEQFF.

In DNA, the CDR3 is TGCGCCAGCAGCTCCGGAGGGGCGATATTGAACACTGAAGCTTTCTTT. Amino acid sequence: CASSSGGAILNTEAFF. V and J are TRBV5-1 and TRBJ1-1, with D tentatively TRBD1 (5 bases). This CDR3 is 16 amino acids long. V lost 3 bases, J lost 0 bases, and 15 bases lay in between. Germline V CDR1 and CDR2: SGHRS, YFSETQ. Using reference TRBV5-1 and TRBJ1-1 for the parts outside the CDR3, the full variable domain is KAGVTQTPRYLIKTRGQQVTLSCSPISGHRSVSWYQQTPGQGLQFLFEYFSETQRNKGNFPGRFSGRQFSNSRSEMNVSTLELGDSALYLCASSSGGAILNTEAFFGQGTRLTVV.

A few counts support this clone. The rearrangement links TRBV7-9 to TRBJ2-7; 10 bases are a match to TRBD2. CDR3 length: 17 residues. The trim removed 5 bases at V and 3 bases at J, leaving 13 bases unmatched. Looked up from germline, CDR1 is SEHNR and CDR2 is FQNEAQ (reference sequence). CDR3 nucleotide sequence: TGTGCCAGCAGCCATAACCAGTCTAGCGGGGGTATCTACGAGCAGTACTTC. Protein sequence: CASSHNQSSGGIYEQYF.

V is TRBV11-2 and J is TRBJ2-7, with 9 bases that match TRBD1. The V gene end was trimmed by 6 bases and the J gene end by 5 bases; junction bases not matched to a gene: 8. The CDR3 extends over 14 amino acids. Germline V gene sequence: CDR1 SGHAT, CDR2 FQNNGV. The CDR3: CASRGRDRVDEQYF. The CDR3 nucleotides are TGTGCCAGCAGGGGCCGGGACAGGGTGGACGAGCAGTACTTC.

About this clone itself: Other DNA sequences of this sample code for an identical CDR3. This sequence joins TRBV11-2 and TRBJ2-1; D not resolved. V dropped 5 bases and J dropped 4 bases, with 3 bases sitting between them. Germline V gene data show CDR1 as SGHAT and CDR2 as FQNNGV. CDR3 length: 11 residues. CDR3 sequence: CASSPYNEQFF. CDR3 sequence (DNA): TGTGCCAGCAGCCCATACAATGAGCAGTTCTTC.

The DNA of the CDR3 is TGTGCCAGCAGTTTAGTTCTAACCTATGAAGCTTTCTTT. It specifies CASSLVLTYEAFF. V gene TRBV12-3 or TRBV12-4 combines with J gene TRBJ1-1, with D hard to call. This CDR3 contains 13 residues. With 1 base removed from V and 7 bases from J, the gap between germline ends came to 10 bases.

The rearrangement uses TRBV5-1 and TRBJ1-1; D gene uncertain. CDR1 and CDR2 from the germline V gene are SGHRS and YFSETQ. This CDR3 is 15 amino acids long. V lost 4 bases and J 3 bases, leaving 16 bases between the germline ends. CDR3 residues: CASSPDREYDTEAFF. The CDR3 nucleotides are TGCGCCAGCAGCCCGGACCGGGAGTATGACACTGAAGCTTTCTTT.

The genes are TRBV6-5 and TRBJ2-2; a weak D match, TRBD2 (7 bases). The V gene lost 7 bases and the J gene lost 1 base, with 10 bases spanning the gap. CDR3 length equals 14 residues. Germline V CDR1 and CDR2: MNHEY, SVGAGI. CDR3 residues: CASMRGLNTGELFF. DNA for the CDR3: TGTGCCAGCATGCGGGGGCTGAACACCGGGGAGCTGTTTTTT.

This clone was picked up one time. The chain couples TRBV14 to TRBJ1-6; D is undetermined. The germline CDR1 and CDR2 sequences are SGHDN and FVKESK. Trimming cost V 0 bases and J 10 bases, with 16 bases left between them. The CDR3 is 16 residues long. The CDR3 protein is CASSQDFRGGNSPLHF. For the CDR3, the DNA is TGTGCCAGCAGCCAAGATTTTCGGGGAGGTAACTCACCCCTCCACTTT.

The V gene is TRBV29-1, the J gene TRBJ2-2; D might be TRBD2 (5 bases). V shed 5 bases and J shed 0 bases, with 13 bases lying between them. CDR3 length: 15 residues. Germline-derived CDR1 and CDR2 are SQVTM and ANQGSEA. CDR3 amino acids: CSVNIREPNTGELFF. The CDR3 DNA follows: TGCAGCGTTAATATTAGGGAGCCGAACACCGGGGAGCTGTTTTTT.

The chain is built from TRBV30 and TRBJ1-6, with D possibly being TRBD1 (6 bases). This CDR3 comprises 14 residues. Between the trimmed V and J ends, which lost 2 bases and 5 bases, there was a span of 10 bases. CDR1 and CDR2 from the germline V gene are GTSNPN and SVGIG (reference sequence). CDR3 residues: CAWSMGHHNSPLHF. CDR3 DNA sequence: TGTGCCTGGAGTATGGGACACCATAATTCACCCCTCCACTTT.

The chain combines TRBV15 with TRBJ1-2, with TRBD1 matching over 7 bases. The CDR3 contains 15 residues. V lost 3 bases and J lost 1; bases outside the gene matches: 5. CDR1 LNHNV and CDR2 YYDKDF come from the germline V gene (reference sequence). CDR3 protein: CATSRQQGLNYGYTF. The CDR3 DNA reads TGTGCCACCAGCAGGCAACAGGGGCTTAACTATGGCTACACCTTC.

The V call is TRBV5-6, the J call TRBJ1-2, with D tentatively TRBD1 (5 bases). Between the trimmed V and J ends, which lost 0 bases and 3 bases, there was a span of 9 bases. CDR1 is SGHDT and CDR2 is YYEEEE in the germline V gene. The CDR3 has 14 amino acids. The CDR3 loop is CASSLDPTDYGYTF. The CDR3 DNA reads TGTGCCAGCAGCTTGGACCCGACAGACTATGGCTACACCTTC.

Notes on this clone: The sample has other DNA sequences that encode this CDR3 too. The chain joins TRBV5-1 to TRBJ1-3; the match to TRBD1 covers 7 bases. Germline CDR1 and CDR2: SGHRS and YFSETQ. V lost 0 bases to trimming and J lost 7 bases; unmatched junction nucleotides: 1. The CDR3 spans 13 residues. CDR3 sequence reads: CASSLGQGNTIYF. The CDR3 nucleotides read TGCGCCAGCAGCTTGGGACAGGGTAACACCATATATTTT.

This sequence joins TRBV12-5 and TRBJ2-7; 7 bases line up with TRBD1. J lost 5 bases, V lost 2 bases, and 6 bases had no gene match. This CDR3 contains 14 residues. The V gene's germline CDR1 is LGHNT and CDR2 FRNRAP. The CDR3 loop is CASGLPQGVHEQYF. The CDR3 DNA reads TGTGCTAGTGGTTTGCCCCAGGGGGTCCACGAGCAGTACTTC.

This clone was seen only once. The V call is TRBV11-2, the J call TRBJ2-6; D uncertain. Germline lookup yields CDR1 SGHAT and CDR2 FQNNGV. The CDR3 length is 19 residues. Deletions cut 0 bases from V and 2 bases from J, with 17 bases between. The CDR3, as DNA: TGTGCCAGCAGCTTAGATAGGTCGATTGGGCGTGCTGGGGCCAACGTCCTGACTTTC. Translating it yields CASSLDRSIGRAGANVLTF.

The CDR3 protein is CASSEVDGRGETQYF. The DNA for the CDR3 is TGTGCCAGCAGTGAAGTAGACGGCAGGGGAGAGACCCAGTACTTC. The chain combines TRBV2 with TRBJ2-5; tentative D call: TRBD1 (6 bases). V gave up 1 base and J gave up 4 bases, with 13 bases separating them. The CDR3 runs to 15 residues. From germline, CDR1 is SNHLY and CDR2 FYNNEI.

The chain links TRBV13 to TRBJ1-5, with a weak D call TRBD1 (5 bases). The CDR3 is 12 amino acids. The V gene lost 4 bases and the J gene lost 9 bases, with 10 bases spanning the gap. Looked up from germline, CDR1 is PRHDT and CDR2 is FYEKMQ (reference sequence). In DNA, the CDR3 is TGTGCCAGCAGCTCCCGCGGGGGGCCCCAGCATTTT. Translating gives CASSSRGGPQHF.